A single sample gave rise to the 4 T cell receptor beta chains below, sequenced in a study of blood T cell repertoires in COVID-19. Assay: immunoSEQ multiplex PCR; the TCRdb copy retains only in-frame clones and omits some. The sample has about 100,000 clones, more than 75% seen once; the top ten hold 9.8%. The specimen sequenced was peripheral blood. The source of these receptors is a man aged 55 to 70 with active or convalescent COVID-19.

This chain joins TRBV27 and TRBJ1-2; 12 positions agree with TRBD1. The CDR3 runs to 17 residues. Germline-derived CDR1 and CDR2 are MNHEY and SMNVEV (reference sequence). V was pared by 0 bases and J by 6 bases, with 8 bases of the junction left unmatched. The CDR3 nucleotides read TGTGCCAGCAGTTTATCGTGGGGGACAGGGGGCAGAAATGGCTACACCTTC. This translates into CASSLSWGTGGRNGYTF.

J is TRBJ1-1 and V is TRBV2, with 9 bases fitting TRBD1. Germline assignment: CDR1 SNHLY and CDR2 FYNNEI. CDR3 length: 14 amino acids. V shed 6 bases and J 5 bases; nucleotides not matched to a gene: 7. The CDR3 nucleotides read TGTGCCAGCAGGGGAGACAGGGGGGGTACTGAAGCTTTCTTT. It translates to CASRGDRGGTEAFF.

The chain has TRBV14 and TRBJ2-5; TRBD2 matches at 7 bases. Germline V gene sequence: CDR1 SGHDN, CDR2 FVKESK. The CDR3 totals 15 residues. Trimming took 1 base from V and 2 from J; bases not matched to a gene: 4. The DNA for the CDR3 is TGTGCCAGCAGCCAAGGACTCGGGAGGCAAGAGACCCAGTACTTC. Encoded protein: CASSQGLGRQETQYF.

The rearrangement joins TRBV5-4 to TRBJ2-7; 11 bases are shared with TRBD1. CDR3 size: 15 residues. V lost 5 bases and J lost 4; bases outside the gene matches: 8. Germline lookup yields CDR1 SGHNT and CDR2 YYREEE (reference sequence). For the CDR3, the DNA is TGTGCCAGCAGACGAACGGGACAGGGGGAATACGAGCAGTACTTC. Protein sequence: CASRRTGQGEYEQYF. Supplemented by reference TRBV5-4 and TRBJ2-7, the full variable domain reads ETGVTQSPTHLIKTRGQQVTLRCSSQSGHNTVSWYQQALGQGPQFIFQYYREEENGRGNFPPRFSGLQFPNYSSELNVNALELDDSALYLCASRRTGQGEYEQYFGPGTRLTVT.